The present T cell receptor beta chain was sequenced within a study of blood T cells in healthy people across ages. Overall study results and limits: Age advanced and TCR beta diversity per million T cells fell, roughly linearly. When set beside aged donors, long-lived donors presented more naive CD4+ cells and higher diversity. Without sorted subsets, naive and antigen-experienced compartments could not be conclusively compared.

A second PCR, run for roughly 7 to 12 cycles, used a sample-barcoded 5' primer plus a J-beta primer mix. TCRdb used MiXCR to reprocess the 5' RACE reads, holding one entry per CDR3 protein. The sample holds some 1.8 million distinct CDR3 sequences, 30% to 40% seen once. This clonotype was counted only a few times. The antigen remains undetermined. Extraction of total RNA produced a minimum of 5.5 micrograms from each sample. V dropped 5 bases and J dropped 11 bases, with 24 bases sitting between them. Germline CDR1 MNHEY, CDR2 SMNVEV (reference sequence). There are 15 residues in the CDR3. Sequencing was carried out using blood. The V gene is TRBV27, the J gene TRBJ2-5, with D perhaps assigned TRBD1 or TRBD2 (6 bases each). The sequence derives from a human donor in good health. DNA for the CDR3: TGTGCCAGCAGTCCATTGGTCGGGGGCGGAGAGGAGCAGTACTTC. This sequence encodes CASSPLVGGGEEQYF.